The following is a T cell receptor (beta chain) sequence with its context. Assay: immunoSEQ multiplex PCR; the TCRdb copy retains only in-frame clones and omits some. The table records around 83,000 clones, about 90% of them present only once. V dropped 5 bases and J dropped 6 bases, with 8 bases sitting between them. The CDR3 consists of 10 residues. The germline V gene has CDR1 DFQATT and CDR2 SNEGSKA (reference sequence). The sample belongs to a study of technical replicates of blood from a few donors. Sequencing used T cells isolated from PBMCs. The sequence derives from a human donor in good health. Some clones in this sample may be carry-over from other donors' samples. V is TRBV20-1 and J is TRBJ2-7, with a weak D call TRBD1 (5 bases). This chain's CDR3 is CSAERGEQYF. The CDR3 DNA reads TGCAGTGCTGAAAGGGGCGAGCAGTACTTC.